One sample yielded the 32 T cell receptor beta chains listed below, sequenced in a study of shared clonotypes between healthy human individuals. The repertoire was sequenced with immunoSEQ multiplex PCR; TCRdb's copy has only in-frame clones and lacks some. The data contain 2 million to 2.5 million clones, approximately 95% of them singletons. Input material: naive CD4+ T cells from PBMCs. The subset here: CD45RA+ positively selected. All receptors derive from a man aged 18 to 30 in good health. Some clones in this sample may be carry-over from other donors' samples.

V is TRBV4-1 and J is TRBJ1-5; 8 nucleotides align to TRBD1. Germline CDR1 and CDR2: MGHRA and YSYEKL. CDR3 length equals 15 residues. V shed 4 bases, J shed 7 bases, and the junction held 9 bases outside the gene matches. This CDR3 is CASSRDRGTSQPQHF. CDR3 in DNA: TGCGCCAGCAGCCGCGACAGGGGTACGTCCCAGCCCCAGCATTTT.

The gene calls are TRBV7-2 and TRBJ2-7; 7 nucleotides agree with TRBD2. This CDR3 spans 18 amino acids. V dropped 1 base and J dropped 2; count of bases not matched to a gene: 14. The germline V gene has CDR1 SGHTA and CDR2 FQGNSA. The DNA for the CDR3 is TGTGCCAGCAGCTTAGTTACGGGAGGCCCCTATTCTCCCTACGAGCAGTACTTC. This codes for CASSLVTGGPYSPYEQYF. Variable domain in full (rest from reference TRBV7-2 and TRBJ2-7): GAGVSQSPSNKVTEKGKDVELRCDPISGHTALYWYRQSLGQGLEFLIYFQGNSAPDKSGLPSDRFSAERTGGSVSTLTIQRTQQEDSAVYLCASSLVTGGPYSPYEQYFGPGTRLTVT.

The chain uses TRBV5-4 and TRBJ1-2; D gene ambiguous. The V end lost 0 bases, the J end lost 3 bases, and 3 bases lay between the germline ends. Germline lookup yields CDR1 SGHNT and CDR2 YYREEE (reference sequence). This CDR3 has 12 amino acids. CDR3 amino acids: CASSLEYYGYTF. In DNA, the CDR3 is TGTGCCAGCAGCTTGGAGTACTATGGCTACACCTTC. The full variable domain, with the rest looked up from reference TRBV5-4 and TRBJ1-2, is ETGVTQSPTHLIKTRGQQVTLRCSSQSGHNTVSWYQQALGQGPQFIFQYYREEENGRGNFPPRFSGLQFPNYSSELNVNALELDDSALYLCASSLEYYGYTFGSGTRLTVV.

This clone occurred once. The V gene is TRBV2, the J gene TRBJ1-1; 7 nucleotides line up with TRBD1. V was clipped by 6 bases and J by 2 bases; unmatched bases: 9. From germline, CDR1 is SNHLY and CDR2 FYNNEI. The CDR3 extends over 15 amino acids. As DNA, the CDR3 is TGTGCCAGCAGCTTACTCAGGGGGGGAAACACTGAAGCTTTCTTT. Its protein is CASSLLRGGNTEAFF.

The rearrangement joins TRBV6-1 to TRBJ1-3, with 8 bases aligning to TRBD1. CDR1 and CDR2 (germline): MNHNS, SASEGT. V shed 6 bases, J shed 4 bases, and the junction held 8 bases outside the gene matches. The CDR3 runs to 15 residues. CDR3 sequence reads: CASSGQGTAGNTIYF. As DNA, the CDR3 is TGTGCCAGCAGCGGACAGGGTACAGCCGGAAACACCATATATTTT.

The gene calls are TRBV28 and TRBJ2-7, with 8 positions matching TRBD1. The J segment lost 0 bases and the V segment lost 2 bases, leaving 3 bases of the junction unmatched. Germline CDR1 is MDHEN and CDR2 is SYDVKM. This CDR3 region has 15 residues. For the CDR3, the DNA is TGTGCCAGCAGTTTACTGGACAGGGTCTCCTACGAGCAGTACTTC. Encoded protein: CASSLLDRVSYEQYF.

About this clone itself: The same CDR3 is also encoded by other DNA sequences in this sample. The chain combines TRBV19 with TRBJ2-1, with no clear D. The V end was cut by 3 bases, the J end by 3 bases, with 12 bases between. CDR3 length: 15 amino acids. The V gene's germline CDR1 is LNHDA and CDR2 SQIVND (reference sequence). In DNA, the CDR3 is TGTGCCAGTAGTATCGTAGGCAGGAGCTACAATGAGCAGTTCTTC. Translated: CASSIVGRSYNEQFF.

CDR3 in DNA: TGTGCCAGCAGCCAAGTGACGGTGAACACCGGGGAGCTGTTTTTT. Translated: CASSQVTVNTGELFF. The chain employs TRBV4-2 and TRBJ2-2; D call uncertain. V was trimmed by 1 base and J by 1 base, leaving 7 bases between them. Looked up from germline, CDR1 is LGHNA and CDR2 is YNFKEQ. The CDR3 length is 15 residues.

The chain employs TRBV18 and TRBJ1-2; 8 bases align to TRBD1. CDR3 size: 15 residues. Per germline, CDR1 KGHSH and CDR2 LQKENI. Trimming at V came to 6 bases and at J to 0 bases, leaving 6 bases not matched to a gene. CDR3 amino acids: CASSDKTGANYGYTF. The CDR3 nucleotides read TGTGCCAGCTCGGATAAGACAGGGGCTAACTATGGCTACACCTTC.

The rearrangement uses TRBV1 and TRBJ2-1; the D call TRBD2 from the table was never checked on the DNA. TRBV1 is listed as a pseudogene. The length of the CDR3 is 14 residues. The CDR3 spells CTSCGTSDRNEQFF. The CDR3 DNA is TGCACCAGCTGCGGGACTAGCGATCGGAATGAGCAGTTCTTC.

The DNA of the CDR3 is TGTGCCAGCAGTTACCCAGCGGGAGGGCCCCACGAGCAGTACTTC. It is translated as CASSYPAGGPHEQYF. The chain carries TRBV6-6 and TRBJ2-7, with 10 bases aligning to TRBD2. The V and J ends lost 2 bases and 5 bases, in that order; junction bases with no gene match: 6. This CDR3 spans 15 amino acids. The germline V gene has CDR1 MNHNY and CDR2 SVGAGI (reference sequence).

The V gene is TRBV5-1, the J gene TRBJ2-1, with TRBD2 matching over 8 bases. The V gene's germline CDR1 is SGHRS and CDR2 YFSETQ. The CDR3 extends over 13 amino acids. The J segment lost 14 bases and the V segment lost 3 bases, leaving 10 bases of the junction unmatched. DNA of the CDR3: TGCGCCAGCAGCTCCCTGGAGAGCGGGAGAAAGTTCTTC. Its protein is CASSSLESGRKFF. Full variable domain (missing parts from reference TRBV5-1 and TRBJ2-1): KAGVTQTPRYLIKTRGQQVTLSCSPISGHRSVSWYQQTPGQGLQFLFEYFSETQRNKGNFPGRFSGRQFSNSRSEMNVSTLELGDSALYLCASSSLESGRKFFGPGTRLTVL.

This clone was detected once. The CDR3 DNA is TGTGCCAGCAGCGAGGGTAGTGGCTACACCTTC. Translation: CASSEGSGYTF. This chain connects TRBV7-2 to TRBJ1-2; D remains unclear. V lost 5 bases, J lost 7 bases, and 8 bases lay in between. CDR1 and CDR2 from the germline V gene are SGHTA and FQGNSA. This CDR3 has 11 residues. Full variable domain (rest looked up from reference TRBV7-2 and TRBJ1-2): GAGVSQSPSNKVTEKGKDVELRCDPISGHTALYWYRQSLGQGLEFLIYFQGNSAPDKSGLPSDRFSAERTGGSVSTLTIQRTQQEDSAVYLCASSEGSGYTFGSGTRLTVV.

The J gene is TRBJ1-2, the V gene TRBV5-1; 10 positions agree with TRBD1. V gave up 3 bases and J gave up 7 bases; unmatched junction bases: 6. CDR1 is SGHRS and CDR2 is YFSETQ in the germline V gene. CDR3 length: 14 amino acids. CDR3 bases: TGCGCCAGCAGCTCCGGGACAGGGGAGCGTGGCTACACCTTC. Translating gives CASSSGTGERGYTF.

This chain uses TRBV5-1 with TRBJ2-1; D ambiguous. The CDR3 has 15 residues. The germline CDR1 and CDR2 sequences are SGHRS and YFSETQ. Trimming took 0 bases from V and 7 from J, leaving 14 bases between them. The CDR3 region has the DNA TGCGCCAGCAGCTTGGAAGGTGGTAGCAGGAATGAGCAGTTCTTC. It codes for CASSLEGGSRNEQFF.

The V gene is TRBV10-1, the J gene TRBJ2-1; tentatively, D is TRBD2 (5 bases). Per germline, CDR1 WNHNN and CDR2 SYGVQD (reference sequence). The germline V and J ends were trimmed by 8 bases and 9 bases, with 17 bases remaining between them. The CDR3 loop spans 13 amino acids. The CDR3 nucleotides are TGCGCCAGCGCGAGCGGCCCTTTGACTGAGCAGTTCTTC. Protein product: CASASGPLTEQFF.

The count of this clone is one. V gene TRBV27 combines with J gene TRBJ2-1, with no clear D. CDR1 is MNHEY, CDR2 SMNVEV, per germline (reference sequence). The CDR3 totals 12 residues. Trimming took 6 bases from V and 3 from J, leaving 6 bases between them. CDR3 in amino acids: CASSTLYNEQFF. The CDR3 DNA is TGTGCCAGCAGCACCCTCTACAATGAGCAGTTCTTC.

V is TRBV7-3 and J is TRBJ2-1, with D hard to call. The V and J ends lost 1 base and 7 bases respectively, with 5 bases between them. Germline V gene lookup returns CDR1 SGHTA and CDR2 FQGTGA. The CDR3 spans 12 residues. CDR3 sequence reads: CASSLNANEQFF. As DNA, the CDR3 is TGTGCCAGCAGCTTAAACGCAAATGAGCAGTTCTTC. The full variable domain, rest sourced from reference TRBV7-3 and TRBJ2-1, is GAGVSQTPSNKVTEKGKYVELRCDPISGHTALYWYRQSLGQGPEFLIYFQGTGAADDSGLPNDRFFAVRPEGSVSTLKIQRTERGDSAVYLCASSLNANEQFFGPGTRLTVL.

The chain combines TRBV5-1 with TRBJ2-7; D is uncertain. The CDR3 length is 16 residues. Trimming took 0 bases from V and 3 from J, leaving 16 bases between them. Per the germline V gene, CDR1 is SGHRS and CDR2 is YFSETQ. CDR3 in DNA: TGCGCCAGCAGCTTGGATGTCAGCAAACCGAGCTACGAGCAGTACTTC. Protein product: CASSLDVSKPSYEQYF.

Only a few counts were recorded for this clone. The rearrangement joins TRBV20-1 to TRBJ1-1; a possible D gene is TRBD1 (5 bases). Germline V lookup: CDR1 DFQATT, CDR2 SNEGSKA (reference sequence). The ends were cut back, 1 base at V and 11 bases at J, with 11 bases in the middle. CDR3 size: 11 residues. The CDR3 spells CSARVWGMAFF. The CDR3 bases are TGCAGTGCTAGAGTTTGGGGGATGGCTTTCTTT.

The chain links TRBV9 to TRBJ2-3, with D possibly matching TRBD2 (6 bases). CDR1 and CDR2 from the germline V gene are SGDLS and YYNGEE. The CDR3 extends over 16 amino acids. V lost 4 bases to trimming and J lost 0 bases, with 15 bases between them. The CDR3 region is CASSPQWSGSTDTQYF. DNA for the CDR3: TGTGCCAGCAGCCCCCAGTGGAGCGGGAGCACAGATACGCAGTATTTT.

V gene TRBV2 combines with J gene TRBJ2-3, with D tentatively TRBD1 (6 bases). The CDR3 is 15 amino acids. V lost 1 base to trimming and J lost 7 bases, with 15 bases between them. The germline V gene has CDR1 SNHLY and CDR2 FYNNEI. Written as DNA, the CDR3 is TGTGCCAGCAGTGAAGATACCGGGACATTTTATACGCAGTATTTT. This gives the protein CASSEDTGTFYTQYF.

V usage is TRBV4-2 and J usage is TRBJ2-7, with a tentative D call TRBD2 (5 bases). V shed 4 bases and J shed 3 bases, with 22 bases lying between them. Germline loops: CDR1 LGHNA, CDR2 YNFKEQ. CDR3 length equals 17 residues. CDR3 bases: TGTGCCAGCAGCCCGCTAGGGTTGAAAGCGGAACACTACGAGCAGTACTTC. Protein product: CASSPLGLKAEHYEQYF.

The rearrangement links TRBV28 to TRBJ1-1; D call uncertain. V was pared by 3 bases and J by 3 bases, with 5 bases between. This CDR3 is 12 amino acids long. In germline, CDR1 is MDHEN, CDR2 SYDVKM. The DNA for the CDR3 is TGTGCCAGCAGTTTCCGGGACACTGAAGCTTTCTTT. As protein: CASSFRDTEAFF.

This chain links TRBV11-2 with TRBJ2-4; 7 bases are shared with TRBD1. This CDR3 is built from 16 residues. Germline V lookup: CDR1 SGHAT, CDR2 FQNNGV. V was clipped by 5 bases and J by 1 base; unmatched bases: 8. The CDR3 region is CASSTIKGAAKNIQYF. CDR3 nucleotides: TGTGCCAGCAGCACTATCAAGGGGGCGGCCAAAAACATTCAGTACTTC.

This clone was observed a single time. The genes are TRBV7-3 and TRBJ2-3; D gene ambiguous. Germline V gene lookup returns CDR1 SGHTA and CDR2 FQGTGA. The CDR3 covers 15 residues. V was pared by 2 bases and J by 1 base, with 10 bases between. CDR3 in DNA: TGTGCCAGCAGCTTATTCGGCGATGGCACAGATACGCAGTATTTT. Amino acid sequence: CASSLFGDGTDTQYF.

V is TRBV7-2 and J is TRBJ2-3; D unresolved. The CDR3 covers 12 residues. Germline values: CDR1 SGHTA, CDR2 FQGNSA. V gave up 4 bases and J gave up 9 bases, with 11 bases separating them. CDR3 nucleotides: TGTGCCAGCAGCTCCCCTCTATGGACGCAGTATTTT. Translated, it gives CASSSPLWTQYF.

This rearrangement joins TRBV5-4 to TRBJ1-2; D perhaps matches TRBD1 (6 bases). V lost 3 bases and J lost 10, with 10 bases in between. The germline gives CDR1 SGHNT, CDR2 YYREEE (reference sequence). The CDR3 spans 11 residues. The CDR3 loop is CASSWGGLYTF. The DNA for the CDR3 is TGTGCCAGCAGCTGGGGGGGCCTCTACACCTTC.

This chain connects TRBV9 to TRBJ2-5; TRBD2 matches at 7 bases. From germline, CDR1 is SGDLS and CDR2 YYNGEE. The V segment lost 0 bases and the J segment 5 bases; nucleotides outside the gene matches: 4. The CDR3 spans 14 residues. The CDR3 DNA follows: TGTGCCAGCAGCGTAGCTAGCGGCCCGGAGACCCAGTACTTC. Translation: CASSVASGPETQYF.

This chain joins TRBV2 and TRBJ2-7, with D possibly being TRBD1 (6 bases). Germline values: CDR1 SNHLY, CDR2 FYNNEI. V lost 2 bases to trimming and J lost 0 bases, with 14 bases between them. The CDR3 spans 16 residues. Here the CDR3 DNA reads TGTGCCAGCAGTGAAACGCTGGGACACCCCTCCTACGAGCAGTACTTC. Its translation is CASSETLGHPSYEQYF.

The chain recombines TRBV19 with TRBJ1-2; D is ambiguous. V was clipped by 1 base and J by 7 bases, with 13 bases between them. This CDR3 region has 14 residues. Looked up from germline, CDR1 is LNHDA and CDR2 is SQIVND (reference sequence). The CDR3 here is CASSIGPHSRGYTF. The CDR3 nucleotides read TGTGCCAGTAGTATAGGACCCCATTCTCGTGGCTACACCTTC.

The chain joins TRBV30 to TRBJ1-5, with TRBD1 identical over 8 bases. Germline V gives CDR1 GTSNPN, CDR2 SVGIG (reference sequence). V dropped 0 bases and J dropped 7; count of bases not matched to a gene: 5. The CDR3 runs to 14 residues. The CDR3 DNA reads as TGTGCCTGGAGTGTGGCGAACAGGGGGCAGCCCCAGCATTTT. Its protein is CAWSVANRGQPQHF.